This is a list of T cell receptor beta chains from one sample in a study of OX40 agonist ivuxolimab in advanced cancers. The data were produced by immunoSEQ multiplex PCR, yet TCRdb's version contains in-frame clones alone and is incomplete. This table has about 58,000 clones, less than 85% appearing once. The sample here was CD4+ or CD8+ T cells sorted from blood, taken in a trial of the OX40 agonist ivuxolimab. The origin of the receptors is an adult with an advanced solid tumor such as melanoma, head and neck, liver or kidney cancer. CDR3s include the opening cysteine and the closing phenylalanine or tryptophan. Each record gives: D gene, clone size, J gene, V gene, CDR3 protein, CDR3 DNA. A D gene is named only where the DNA matches it firmly. Size is stated for part of the rows, as once, few or many counts, or as a class when the clone is expanded.

D: TRBD2
size: once
J: TRBJ2-3
V: TRBV2
CDR3: CASSEGAGGPADTQYF
DNA: TGTGCCAGCAGTGAGGGAGCGGGGGGGCCTGCAGATACGCAGTATTTT

D: TRBD1
size: NA
J: TRBJ2-6
V: TRBV7-6
CDR3: CASSLEGALGANVLTF
DNA: TGTGCCAGCAGCTTAGAGGGGGCGCTTGGGGCCAACGTCCTGACTTTC

D: TRBD2
size: NA
J: TRBJ2-2
V: TRBV27
CDR3: CASSSLEGLATNTGELFF
DNA: TGTGCCAGCAGTTCCCTTGAGGGACTAGCGACTAACACCGGGGAGCTGTTTTTT

D: TRBD1
size: NA
J: TRBJ1-3
V: TRBV15
CDR3: CATSPGGDRGLLGNTIYF
DNA: TGTGCCACCAGCCCAGGCGGGGACAGGGGGCTCCTTGGAAACACCATATATTTT

D: NA
size: NA
J: TRBJ1-1
V: TRBV5-6
CDR3: CASSLRNTEAFF
DNA: TGTGCCAGCAGCTTGAGGAACACTGAAGCTTTCTTT

D: NA
size: NA
J: TRBJ1-5
V: TRBV10-3
CDR3: CAISEGQPNQPQHF
DNA: TGTGCCATCAGTGAGGGGCAACCAAATCAGCCCCAGCATTTT

D: TRBD1
size: NA
J: TRBJ1-5
V: TRBV30
CDR3: CAWSGGTDQPQHF
DNA: TGTGCCTGGAGCGGGGGGACAGATCAGCCCCAGCATTTT

D: NA
size: NA
J: TRBJ1-4
V: TRBV29-1
CDR3: CSASFSTNEKLFF
DNA: TGCAGCGCCAGTTTTTCAACTAATGAAAAACTGTTTTTT

D: NA
size: NA
J: TRBJ2-7
V: TRBV28
CDR3: CASRETGKSYEQYF
DNA: TGTGCCAGCAGAGAAACAGGAAAATCCTACGAGCAGTACTTC

D: NA
size: NA
J: TRBJ2-7
V: TRBV27
CDR3: CASRLDGSYEQYF
DNA: TGTGCCAGCAGACTGGACGGTAGCTACGAGCAGTACTTC

D: NA
size: NA
J: TRBJ2-1
V: TRBV27
CDR3: CARGGAGSYNEQFF
DNA: TGTGCCCGAGGGGGGGCGGGCTCCTACAATGAGCAGTTCTTC

D: NA
size: NA
J: TRBJ2-6
V: TRBV19
CDR3: CASEGYRVTGANVLTF
DNA: TGTGCGTCCGAGGGGTACAGGGTAACTGGGGCCAACGTCCTGACTTTC

D: TRBD1
size: NA
J: TRBJ1-5
V: TRBV5-5
CDR3: CASSLGQGLDQPQHF
DNA: TGTGCCAGCAGCTTGGGACAGGGTTTAGATCAGCCCCAGCATTTT

D: TRBD2
size: NA
J: TRBJ2-3
V: TRBV7-2
CDR3: CASSTSGVSDTQYF
DNA: TGTGCCAGCAGCACTAGCGGCGTCTCAGATACGCAGTATTTT

D: NA
size: NA
J: TRBJ1-6
V: TRBV6-1
CDR3: CASKIWGNSPLHF
DNA: TGTGCCAGCAAGATCTGGGGTAATTCACCCCTCCACTTT

D: NA
size: NA
J: TRBJ2-2
V: TRBV2
CDR3: CASSEAQAGELFF
DNA: TGTGCCAGCAGTGAAGCCCAGGCCGGGGAGCTGTTTTTT

D: TRBD2
size: NA
J: TRBJ2-1
V: TRBV7-9
CDR3: CASSFPPRLAGSSNEQFF
DNA: TGTGCCAGCAGCTTTCCCCCCCGGCTAGCGGGGAGTTCAAATGAGCAGTTCTTC

D: TRBD2
size: NA
J: TRBJ2-1
V: TRBV5-1
CDR3: CASSSPAGELSSYNEQFF
DNA: TGCGCCAGCAGCTCTCCCGCGGGGGAGCTTTCCTCCTACAATGAGCAGTTCTTC

D: TRBD2
size: NA
J: TRBJ2-1
V: TRBV18
CDR3: CASSPRGGVNEQFF
DNA: TGTGCCAGCTCACCGCGGGGGGGGGTCAATGAGCAGTTCTTC

D: TRBD2
size: NA
J: TRBJ2-1
V: TRBV6-1
CDR3: CANSLAGGPNEQFF
DNA: TGTGCCAACTCACTAGCGGGGGGGCCCAATGAGCAGTTCTTC

D: TRBD1
size: NA
J: TRBJ1-4
V: TRBV6-1
CDR3: CASSWDRSTNEKLFF
DNA: TGTGCCAGCAGTTGGGACAGGTCAACCAATGAAAAACTGTTTTTT

D: TRBD1
size: NA
J: TRBJ1-1
V: TRBV5-1
CDR3: CASSLGTGMGTEAFF
DNA: TGCGCCAGCAGCTTGGGGACAGGGATGGGGACTGAAGCTTTCTTT

D: NA
size: NA
J: TRBJ2-7
V: TRBV7-8
CDR3: CASSKPLRLGGREQYF
DNA: TGTGCCAGCAGCAAGCCGTTACGGCTCGGGGGGCGGGAGCAGTACTTC

D: TRBD1
size: NA
J: TRBJ2-3
V: TRBV28
CDR3: CASSLYGTGGTDTQYF
DNA: TGTGCCAGCAGTTTATATGGGACAGGGGGCACAGATACGCAGTATTTT

D: NA
size: NA
J: TRBJ2-1
V: TRBV10-3
CDR3: CAISENNSGNEQFF
DNA: TGTGCCATCAGTGAGAACAACAGTGGCAATGAGCAGTTCTTC

D: NA
size: NA
J: TRBJ1-5
V: TRBV19
CDR3: CASSIVNQPQHF
DNA: TGTGCCAGTAGTATTGTGAATCAGCCCCAGCATTTT

D: NA
size: once
J: TRBJ2-7
V: TRBV7-2
CDR3: CASSLDAVYYEQYF
DNA: TGTGCCAGCAGCTTAGATGCGGTATACTACGAGCAGTACTTC

D: NA
size: once
J: TRBJ2-7
V: TRBV6-5
CDR3: CASTSSYEQYF
DNA: TGTGCCAGCACCAGCTCCTACGAGCAGTACTTC

D: NA
size: NA
J: TRBJ2-6
V: TRBV29-1
CDR3: CSVVMGGGGANVLTF
DNA: TGCAGCGTTGTCATGGGGGGAGGCGGGGCCAACGTCCTGACTTTC

D: NA
size: NA
J: TRBJ1-5
V: TRBV30
CDR3: CAWSGGASQPQHF
DNA: TGTGCCTGGAGTGGCGGAGCAAGTCAGCCCCAGCATTTT

D: TRBD2
size: once
J: TRBJ2-5
V: TRBV11-3
CDR3: CASSHGGIQETQYF
DNA: TGTGCCAGCAGCCACGGGGGGATCCAAGAGACCCAGTACTTC

D: NA
size: NA
J: TRBJ1-2
V: TRBV2
CDR3: CASSEEAQAIYGYTF
DNA: TGTGCCAGCAGTGAGGAGGCGCAGGCAATCTATGGCTACACCTTC

D: NA
size: NA
J: TRBJ1-3
V: TRBV9
CDR3: CASSVEADPPRSGNTIYF
DNA: TGTGCCAGCAGCGTAGAAGCCGACCCCCCTAGGTCTGGAAACACCATATATTTT

D: TRBD2
size: NA
J: TRBJ2-3
V: TRBV7-3
CDR3: CASSLAGDTDTQYF
DNA: TGTGCCAGCAGCTTAGCGGGGGACACAGATACGCAGTATTTT

D: TRBD2
size: once
J: TRBJ2-1
V: TRBV6-5
CDR3: CASRLAGGGEQFF
DNA: TGTGCCAGCAGACTAGCGGGGGGAGGTGAGCAGTTCTTC

D: TRBD2
size: NA
J: TRBJ2-1
V: TRBV7-2
CDR3: CASSRSGVVGNEQFF
DNA: TGTGCCAGCAGTCGTAGCGGGGTAGTCGGCAATGAGCAGTTCTTC

D: NA
size: NA
J: TRBJ1-6
V: TRBV30
CDR3: CAWSVAGDESPLHF
DNA: TGTGCCTGGAGTGTAGCCGGGGACGAGTCACCCCTCCACTTT

D: NA
size: NA
J: TRBJ2-2
V: TRBV5-1
CDR3: CASSRETGELFF
DNA: TGCGCCAGCAGCCGAGAGACCGGGGAGCTGTTTTTT

D: NA
size: NA
J: TRBJ1-2
V: TRBV2
CDR3: CASSEEGGYTF
DNA: TGTGCCAGCAGTGAAGAGGGTGGCTACACCTTC

D: TRBD2
size: once
J: TRBJ2-2
V: TRBV7-7
CDR3: CASSPGEGLANTGELFF
DNA: TGTGCTAGCAGCCCCGGGGAGGGACTGGCGAACACCGGGGAGCTGTTTTTT

D: NA
size: NA
J: TRBJ1-1
V: TRBV18
CDR3: CASSPSPSTEAFF
DNA: TGTGCCAGCTCACCATCCCCCTCCACTGAAGCTTTCTTT

D: TRBD2
size: NA
J: TRBJ2-7
V: TRBV7-8
CDR3: CASSGNGGYEQYF
DNA: TGTGCCAGCAGCGGAAACGGGGGGTACGAGCAGTACTTC

D: NA
size: NA
J: TRBJ2-3
V: TRBV5-4
CDR3: CASSFTDTQYF
DNA: TGTGCCAGCAGCTTCACAGATACGCAGTATTTT

D: NA
size: NA
J: TRBJ1-5
V: TRBV2
CDR3: CASSVETLNRPQHF
DNA: TGTGCCAGCAGTGTAGAGACCCTTAATCGACCCCAGCATTTT

D: NA
size: NA
J: TRBJ1-5
V: TRBV27
CDR3: CASSFRGQVHNQPQHF
DNA: TGTGCCAGCAGTTTCAGGGGCCAAGTCCACAATCAGCCCCAGCATTTT

D: NA
size: NA
J: TRBJ1-3
V: TRBV15
CDR3: CATSRDHLGAASGNTIYF
DNA: TGTGCCACCAGCAGAGATCACCTAGGCGCAGCCTCTGGAAACACCATATATTTT

D: TRBD1
size: NA
J: TRBJ1-3
V: TRBV7-2
CDR3: CASSLLAGGNSGNTIYF
DNA: TGTGCCAGCAGCTTACTGGCAGGGGGCAACTCTGGAAACACCATATATTTT

D: TRBD2
size: NA
J: TRBJ2-3
V: TRBV28
CDR3: CASSFQQAGGRRDTQYF
DNA: TGTGCCAGCAGTTTTCAACAAGCGGGGGGGCGCAGGGATACGCAGTATTTT

D: NA
size: NA
J: TRBJ1-1
V: TRBV6-5
CDR3: CASRDSSNTEAFF
DNA: TGTGCCAGCAGGGACAGTAGCAATACTGAAGCTTTCTTT

D: NA
size: NA
J: TRBJ2-7
V: TRBV5-6
CDR3: CASSLSRNTYEQYF
DNA: TGTGCCAGCAGCTTGAGCAGGAATACCTACGAGCAGTACTTC

D: TRBD1
size: NA
J: TRBJ1-5
V: TRBV6-6
CDR3: CASSRTGGNQPQHF
DNA: TGTGCCAGCAGCCGCACAGGGGGCAATCAGCCCCAGCATTTT

D: NA
size: NA
J: TRBJ1-5
V: TRBV19
CDR3: CASNVRELRSNQPQHF
DNA: TGTGCCAGTAATGTCAGGGAACTACGGAGCAATCAGCCCCAGCATTTT

D: TRBD1
size: NA
J: TRBJ2-5
V: TRBV29-1
CDR3: CSVPPPPQGETQYF
DNA: TGCAGCGTTCCACCCCCCCCACAGGGGGAGACCCAGTACTTC

D: NA
size: NA
J: TRBJ1-2
V: TRBV6-1
CDR3: CASRRETANYGYTF
DNA: TGTGCCAGCAGACGAGAGACAGCTAACTATGGCTACACCTTC

D: TRBD1
size: NA
J: TRBJ1-5
V: TRBV27
CDR3: CASGGQGALGNQPQHF
DNA: TGTGCCAGCGGCGGACAGGGGGCTTTGGGCAATCAGCCCCAGCATTTT

D: TRBD1
size: NA
J: TRBJ1-6
V: TRBV13
CDR3: CASSFKGRGSINSPLHF
DNA: TGTGCCAGCAGCTTCAAGGGCAGGGGGAGTATTAATTCACCCCTCCACTTT

D: NA
size: NA
J: TRBJ1-6
V: TRBV10-3
CDR3: CAISEERRDNSPLHF
DNA: TGTGCCATCAGTGAGGAGCGGCGGGATAATTCACCCCTCCACTTT

D: NA
size: NA
J: TRBJ1-2
V: TRBV28
CDR3: CASSDANYGYTF
DNA: TGTGCCAGCTCGGACGCTAACTATGGCTACACCTTC

D: NA
size: NA
J: TRBJ2-5
V: TRBV5-4
CDR3: CASSFGQRGTQYF
DNA: TGTGCCAGCAGCTTCGGACAGCGGGGGACCCAGTACTTC